The 11 T cell receptor beta chains below were found in one sample sequenced in a study of CD8+ T cells in alopecia areata. Investigators isolated RNA and reverse transcribed it into cDNA to act as the sequencing template. Sequencing used immunoSEQ multiplex PCR; TCRdb keeps in-frame clones, though not all of them. The sample lists hundreds of thousands of clones, 67% occurring once. The specimen comprised CD4+ T cells sorted from blood, sampled at week 0. The receptors shown here come from a human donor with alopecia areata.

CDR3 nucleotides: TGTGCCATCACCTCTAGTCCCCAGGAGACCCAGTACTTC. Translating gives CAITSSPQETQYF. The V call is TRBV10-3, the J call TRBJ2-5; D not resolved. Germline V gives CDR1 ENHRY, CDR2 SYGVKD. This CDR3 contains 13 residues. Trimming pared 7 bases from V and 5 bases from J, leaving 14 bases between.

The V and J genes are TRBV25-1 and TRBJ1-4; the D is unclear. The CDR3 sequence is 14 residues long. Trimming removed 2 bases from V and 6 bases from J, with 10 bases in between. Germline V gives CDR1 MGHDK, CDR2 SYGVNS. In nucleotides, the CDR3 is TGTGCCAGCAGTGAAGACGGAAAAGATGAAAAACTGTTTTTT. This encodes CASSEDGKDEKLFF.

Concerning this clone: The sample has other DNA sequences that encode this CDR3 too. V and J are TRBV5-1 and TRBJ2-5, with 7 positions matching TRBD2. Unmatched junction bases numbered 3, after V lost 4 bases and J lost 3 bases. CDR1 is SGHRS, CDR2 YFSETQ, per germline. This CDR3 has 13 amino acids. The CDR3 sequence is CASSLGLEETQYF. The CDR3 bases are TGCGCCAGCAGCCTAGGACTAGAAGAGACCCAGTACTTC. Complete variable domain (other parts from reference TRBV5-1 and TRBJ2-5): KAGVTQTPRYLIKTRGQQVTLSCSPISGHRSVSWYQQTPGQGLQFLFEYFSETQRNKGNFPGRFSGRQFSNSRSEMNVSTLELGDSALYLCASSLGLEETQYFGPGTRLLVL.

The chain employs TRBV29-1 and TRBJ2-7, with 12 bases that match TRBD1. V lost 4 bases and J lost 5; bases outside the gene matches: 6. CDR3 length: 14 residues. Germline V CDR1 and CDR2: SQVTM, ANQGSEA. The CDR3 protein is CSVVGQGAGNEQYF. The CDR3 DNA sequence: TGCAGCGTTGTGGGACAGGGGGCAGGAAACGAGCAGTACTTC.

The chain has TRBV6-1 and TRBJ2-5; 10 bases match TRBD1. The V and J ends lost 6 bases and 4 bases, in that order; junction bases with no gene match: 2. This CDR3 comprises 13 residues. From germline, CDR1 is MNHNS and CDR2 SASEGT. CDR3 loop: CASSRDRGETQYF. In nucleotides, the CDR3 is TGTGCCAGCAGCAGGGACAGGGGAGAGACCCAGTACTTC.

This rearrangement joins TRBV7-2 to TRBJ2-5; D is possibly TRBD2 (6 bases). CDR1 is SGHTA and CDR2 is FQGNSA in the germline V gene. The CDR3 has 16 residues. V was pared by 5 bases and J by 5 bases, with 21 bases between. The CDR3 region is CASSQPPGTVSETQYF. CDR3 bases: TGTGCCAGCAGCCAGCCCCCCGGGACTGTTTCGGAGACCCAGTACTTC.

This clone has just a few counts. In DNA form, the CDR3 reads TGCAGCGTCCCCGGGGCTTACAATGAGCAGTTCTTC. Protein sequence: CSVPGAYNEQFF. The V call is TRBV29-1, the J call TRBJ2-1, with D perhaps assigned TRBD1 or TRBD2 (5 bases each). The germline CDR1 and CDR2 sequences are SQVTM and ANQGSEA. The germline V and J ends were trimmed by 6 bases and 4 bases, with 10 bases remaining between them. The CDR3 extends over 12 amino acids.

This clone has a handful of counts. The chain joins TRBV5-6 to TRBJ2-7, with 11 bases aligning to TRBD2. The ends lost 2 bases at V and 3 bases at J; junction bases unmatched: 7. This CDR3 comprises 16 residues. Germline V gene lookup returns CDR1 SGHDT and CDR2 YYEEEE. The CDR3 sequence: CASSFTGLAGHYEQYF. The CDR3 DNA sequence: TGTGCCAGCAGCTTCACTGGACTAGCGGGCCACTACGAGCAGTACTTC.

The chain carries TRBV9 and TRBJ2-7; D perhaps matches TRBD1 (6 bases). V lost 2 bases to trimming and J lost 1 base, with 10 bases between them. Per germline, CDR1 SGDLS and CDR2 YYNGEE. The CDR3 loop spans 14 amino acids. CDR3 DNA sequence: TGTGCCAGCAGCGTCACAGGGACGTCCTACGAGCAGTACTTC. Its translation: CASSVTGTSYEQYF.

J is TRBJ1-2 and V is TRBV4-3, with a weak D call TRBD1 (5 bases). Between the trimmed V and J ends, which lost 0 bases and 11 bases, there was a span of 10 bases. The CDR3 runs to 12 residues. Germline CDR1 reads LGHNA; CDR2 reads YSLEER. The CDR3 loop reads CASSQDQGPYTF. The CDR3 DNA reads TGCGCCAGCAGCCAAGATCAGGGTCCTTACACCTTC.

This clone was found once. The rearrangement links TRBV25-1 to TRBJ2-2; perhaps TRBD1 as D (5 bases). Looked up from germline, CDR1 is MGHDK and CDR2 is SYGVNS. With 3 bases removed from V and 1 base from J, the gap between germline ends came to 9 bases. This CDR3 is built from 15 residues. As DNA, the CDR3 is TGTGCCAGCAGTGATCCAGGGTGGAACACCGGGGAGCTGTTTTTT. It translates to CASSDPGWNTGELFF.